This T cell receptor (beta chain) was profiled in a study of blood T cell repertoires in COVID-19. Whole-study context: PBMCs, B-cell-depleted T cells, or T cells provided the cDNA or gDNA that made up the material.

Generated by immunoSEQ multiplex PCR, the TCRdb table keeps only in-frame clones and is missing some. The profile shows 500,000 to 600,000 clones, about 89% of them singletons. Trimming cost V 1 base and J 8 bases; bases outside gene matches: 5. Germline V gene data show CDR1 as LGHDT and CDR2 as YNNKEL (reference sequence). This CDR3 is 14 amino acids long. Enrolled during active infection, Seattle patients were then followed longitudinally. The rearrangement joins TRBV3-1 (or the pseudogene TRBV3-2) to TRBJ1-5, with TRBD1 matching over 7 bases. Sequencing input: peripheral blood. The receptor's source is a woman aged 45-59 years with COVID-19, enrolled during active disease. CDR3 sequence reads: CASSQGDSYEPQHF. The DNA of the CDR3 is TGTGCCAGCAGCCAAGGGGACAGCTACGAGCCCCAGCATTTT.